This T cell receptor beta chain was obtained from a study of cytomegalovirus exposure and HLA in healthy donors. Study information: The roughly 130 validation repertoires, a later analysis reported, used the same platform as the 550 to 700 repertoires from the first cohort. Study-level points and caveats: Confirmation in vitro established that a few CMV-associated chains were specific for CMV antigens. Both high specificity and high sensitivity reportedly marked the classifier's diagnosis of cytomegalovirus status.

Of note for this clone: The antigen is unknown.

TCRdb's table, derived via immunoSEQ multiplex PCR, lists solely in-frame clones and lacks some. The table shows some 68,000 clones, with roughly 97% occurring only once. The donors were members of the validation cohort, which comprised roughly 120 subjects and was separate from the first cohort of 670 or so subjects. Germline V gives CDR1 MNHEY, CDR2 SVGAGI. CDR3 length: 15 residues. J was trimmed by 5 bases and V by 6 bases; bases with no gene match: 13. The clonotype originates from a man aged 18-30 years in good health and CMV-seronegative. The chain links TRBV6-5 to TRBJ2-7, with 7 bases identical to TRBD2. Material: PBMCs. CDR3 protein: CASRFSRDYYNEQYF. The CDR3 region has the DNA TGTGCCAGCAGGTTCTCCCGGGACTATTACAACGAGCAGTACTTC.